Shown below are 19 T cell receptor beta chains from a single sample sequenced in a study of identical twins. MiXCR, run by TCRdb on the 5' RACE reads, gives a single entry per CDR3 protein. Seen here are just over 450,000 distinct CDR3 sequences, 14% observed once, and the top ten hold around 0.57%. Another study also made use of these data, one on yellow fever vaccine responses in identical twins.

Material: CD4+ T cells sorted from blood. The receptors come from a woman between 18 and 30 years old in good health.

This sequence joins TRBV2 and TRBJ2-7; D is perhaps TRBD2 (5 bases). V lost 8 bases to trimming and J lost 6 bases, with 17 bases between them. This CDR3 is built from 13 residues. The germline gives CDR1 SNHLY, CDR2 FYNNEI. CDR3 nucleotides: TGTGCCAGCGGCGCGCCGCGGGCTACCGAGCAGTACTTC. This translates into CASGAPRATEQYF. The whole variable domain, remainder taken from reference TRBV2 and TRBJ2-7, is EPEVTQTPSHQVTQMGQEVILRCVPISNHLYFYWYRQILGQKVEFLVSFYNNEISEKSEIFDDQFSVERPDGSNFTLKIRSTKLEDSAMYFCASGAPRATEQYFGPGTRLTVT.

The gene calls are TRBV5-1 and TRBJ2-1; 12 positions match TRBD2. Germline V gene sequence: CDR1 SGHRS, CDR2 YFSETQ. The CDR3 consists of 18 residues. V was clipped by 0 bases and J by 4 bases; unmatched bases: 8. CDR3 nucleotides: TGCGCCAGCAGCTTGGGTGCCGGGACTAGCGGGCCATACAATGAGCAGTTCTTC. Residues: CASSLGAGTSGPYNEQFF.

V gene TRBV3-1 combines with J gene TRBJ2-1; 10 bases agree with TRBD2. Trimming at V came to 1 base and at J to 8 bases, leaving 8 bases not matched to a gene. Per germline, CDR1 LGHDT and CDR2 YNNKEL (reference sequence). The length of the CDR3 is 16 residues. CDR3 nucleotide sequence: TGTGCCAGCAGCCAAGGGCTAGCGGGAGCGGGGGATGAGCAGTTCTTC. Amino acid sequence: CASSQGLAGAGDEQFF.

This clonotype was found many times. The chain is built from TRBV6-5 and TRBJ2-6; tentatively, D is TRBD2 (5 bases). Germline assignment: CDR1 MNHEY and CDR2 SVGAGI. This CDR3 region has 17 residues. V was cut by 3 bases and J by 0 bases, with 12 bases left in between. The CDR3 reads CASSYGGTFSGANVLTF. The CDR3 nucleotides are TGTGCCAGCAGTTATGGAGGAACTTTCTCTGGGGCCAACGTCCTGACTTTC.

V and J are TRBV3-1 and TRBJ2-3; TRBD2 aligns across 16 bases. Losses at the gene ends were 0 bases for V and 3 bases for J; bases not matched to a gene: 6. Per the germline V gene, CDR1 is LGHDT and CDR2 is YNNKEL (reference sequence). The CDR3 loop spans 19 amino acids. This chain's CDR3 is CASSQDRPGLAGGTDTQYF. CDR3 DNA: TGTGCCAGCAGCCAAGATAGACCGGGACTAGCGGGAGGGACAGATACGCAGTATTTT.

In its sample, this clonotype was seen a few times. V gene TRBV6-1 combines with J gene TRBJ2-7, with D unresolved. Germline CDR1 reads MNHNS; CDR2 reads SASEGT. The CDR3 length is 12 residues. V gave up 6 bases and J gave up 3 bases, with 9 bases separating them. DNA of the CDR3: TGTGCCAGCAGGTTAACGGGCTACGAGCAGTACTTC. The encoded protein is CASRLTGYEQYF.

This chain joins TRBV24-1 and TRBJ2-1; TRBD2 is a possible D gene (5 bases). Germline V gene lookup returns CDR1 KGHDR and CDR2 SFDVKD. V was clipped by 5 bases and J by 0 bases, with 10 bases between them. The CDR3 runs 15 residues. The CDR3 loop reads CATSGTGNSYNEQFF. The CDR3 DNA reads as TGTGCCACCAGTGGTACGGGGAACTCCTACAATGAGCAGTTCTTC.

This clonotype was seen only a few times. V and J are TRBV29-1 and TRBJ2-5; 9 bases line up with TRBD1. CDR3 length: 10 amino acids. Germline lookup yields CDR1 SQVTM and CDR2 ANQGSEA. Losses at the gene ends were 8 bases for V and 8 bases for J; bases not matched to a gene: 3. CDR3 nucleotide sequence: TGCAGCTCGGGACAGGGTACCCAGTACTTC. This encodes CSSGQGTQYF.

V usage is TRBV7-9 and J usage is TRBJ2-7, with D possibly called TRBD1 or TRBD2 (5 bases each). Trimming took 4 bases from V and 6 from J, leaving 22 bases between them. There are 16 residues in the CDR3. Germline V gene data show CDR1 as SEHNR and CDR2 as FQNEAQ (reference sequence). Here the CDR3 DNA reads TGTGCCAGCAGCTGGGGGTGGGCCCAATTGCCGGGCGAGCAGTACTTC. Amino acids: CASSWGWAQLPGEQYF.

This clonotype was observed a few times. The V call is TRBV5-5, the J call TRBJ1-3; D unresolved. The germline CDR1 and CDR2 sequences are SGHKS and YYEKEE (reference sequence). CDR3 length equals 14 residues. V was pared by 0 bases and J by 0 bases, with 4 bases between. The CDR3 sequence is CASSLGSSGNTIYF. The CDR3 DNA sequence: TGTGCCAGCAGCTTGGGGAGCTCTGGAAACACCATATATTTT. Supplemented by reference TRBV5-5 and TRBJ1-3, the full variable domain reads DAGVTQSPTHLIKTRGQQVTLRCSPISGHKSVSWYQQVLGQGPQFIFQYYEKEERGRGNFPDRFSARQFPNYSSELNVNALLLGDSALYLCASSLGSSGNTIYFGEGSWLTVV.

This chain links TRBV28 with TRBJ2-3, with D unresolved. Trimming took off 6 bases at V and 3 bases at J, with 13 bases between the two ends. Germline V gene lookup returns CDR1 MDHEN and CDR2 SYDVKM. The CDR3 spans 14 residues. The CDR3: CASSLEKITDTQYF. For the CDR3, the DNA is TGTGCCAGCAGCCTAGAGAAGATTACAGATACGCAGTATTTT.

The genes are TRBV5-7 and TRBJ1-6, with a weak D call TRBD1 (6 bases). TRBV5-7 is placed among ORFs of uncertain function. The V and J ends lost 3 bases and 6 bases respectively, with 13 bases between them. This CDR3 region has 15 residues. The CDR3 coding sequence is TGTGCCAGCAGCTCGGACAGAGGACTTAATTCACCCCTCCACTTT. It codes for CASSSDRGLNSPLHF.

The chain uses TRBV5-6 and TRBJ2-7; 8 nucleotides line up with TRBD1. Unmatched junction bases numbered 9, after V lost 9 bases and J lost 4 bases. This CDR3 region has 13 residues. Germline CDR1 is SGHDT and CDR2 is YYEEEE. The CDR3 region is CATTRTGTYEQYF. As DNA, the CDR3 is TGTGCCACCACCAGGACAGGGACTTACGAGCAGTACTTC.

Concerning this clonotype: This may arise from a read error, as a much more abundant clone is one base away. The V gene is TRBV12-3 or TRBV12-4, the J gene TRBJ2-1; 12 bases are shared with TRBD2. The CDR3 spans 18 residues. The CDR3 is CTSSPPRLAGVLYNEQFF. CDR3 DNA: TGTACCAGCAGTCCCCCGAGACTAGCGGGAGTCTTATACAATGAGCAGTTCTTC.

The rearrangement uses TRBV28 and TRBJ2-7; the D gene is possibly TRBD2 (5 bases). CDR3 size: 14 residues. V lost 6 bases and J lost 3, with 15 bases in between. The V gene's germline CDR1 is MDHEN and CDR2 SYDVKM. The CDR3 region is CASREPFEGYEQYF. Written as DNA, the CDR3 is TGTGCCAGCAGGGAACCCTTTGAGGGCTACGAGCAGTACTTC.

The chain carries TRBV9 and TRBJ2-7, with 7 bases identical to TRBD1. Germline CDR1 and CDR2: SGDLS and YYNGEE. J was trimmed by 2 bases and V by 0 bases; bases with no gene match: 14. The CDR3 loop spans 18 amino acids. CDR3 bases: TGTGCCAGCAGCGTAGCTTTGGTGACGAGACAGGGACCCTACGAGCAGTACTTC. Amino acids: CASSVALVTRQGPYEQYF.

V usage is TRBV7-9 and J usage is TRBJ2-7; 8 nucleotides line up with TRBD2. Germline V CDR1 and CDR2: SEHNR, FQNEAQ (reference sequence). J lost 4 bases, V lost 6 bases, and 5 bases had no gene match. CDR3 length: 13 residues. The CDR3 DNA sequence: TGTGCCAGCAGGGCTAGCGGGCATTACGAGCAGTACTTC. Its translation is CASRASGHYEQYF.

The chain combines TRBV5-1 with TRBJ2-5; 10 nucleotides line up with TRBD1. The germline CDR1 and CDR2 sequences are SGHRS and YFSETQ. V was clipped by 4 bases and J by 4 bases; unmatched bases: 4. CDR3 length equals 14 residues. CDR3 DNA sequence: TGCGCCAGCAGCAAAGGACAGGGGGTAGAGACCCAGTACTTC. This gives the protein CASSKGQGVETQYF. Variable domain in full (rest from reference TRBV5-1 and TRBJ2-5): KAGVTQTPRYLIKTRGQQVTLSCSPISGHRSVSWYQQTPGQGLQFLFEYFSETQRNKGNFPGRFSGRQFSNSRSEMNVSTLELGDSALYLCASSKGQGVETQYFGPGTRLLVL.

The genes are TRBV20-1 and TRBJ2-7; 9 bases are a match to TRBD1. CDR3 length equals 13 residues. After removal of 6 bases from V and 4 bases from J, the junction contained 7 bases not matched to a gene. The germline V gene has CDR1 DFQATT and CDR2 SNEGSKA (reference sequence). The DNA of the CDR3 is TGCAGTGCCGTGGGACAGGGTTATTACGAGCAGTACTTC. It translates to CSAVGQGYYEQYF.